This T cell receptor beta chain was identified in a study of blood T cell repertoires in COVID-19. This clone was detected once. The table came from immunoSEQ multiplex PCR; TCRdb's copy has only in-frame clones and leaves some out. The sample lists about 250,000 clones, almost 90% occurring once. The germline CDR1 and CDR2 sequences are SGHTA and FQGNSA. The V gene end was trimmed by 5 bases and the J gene end by 5 bases; junction bases not matched to a gene: 11. This CDR3 contains 15 residues. The sequence was collected from a woman in her sixties with COVID-19, enrolled during active disease. The chain is built from TRBV7-2 and TRBJ1-2; 7 nucleotides match TRBD1. The sample taken for sequencing was peripheral blood. CDR3 amino acids: CASSPGGTGLYGYTF. As DNA, the CDR3 is TGTGCCAGCAGCCCAGGGGGTACCGGGCTGTATGGCTACACCTTC.